This T cell receptor beta chain originates from a study of graft-versus-host responses after intestinal transplantation. Study details: Transplant types were multivisceral, liver-intestinal, or isolated intestinal. Each recipient received anti-thymocyte globulin induction, then tacrolimus and steroids for approximately 3 years. Study-level results: Early declines in HvG clones that occurred post-transplant were associated with peak circulating GvH clone levels. Recipient marrow contained GvH clones, some of which appeared first in ileum or blood.

Assay used: immunoSEQ multiplex PCR; TCRdb lists only in-frame clones, some missing. This table holds some 95,000 clones, 90% to 95% found once. Points on this clone: Its antigen is not identified.

The V and J ends lost 1 base and 5 bases respectively, with 20 bases between them. The CDR3 runs to 17 residues. CDR1 SGHTA and CDR2 FQGNSA come from the germline V gene. This chain uses TRBV7-2 with TRBJ1-2; D gene uncertain. Sequencing was performed on unstimulated CD8+ T cells sorted from spleen or lymph node cells, taken before intestinal transplant. The TCR comes from a human donor who received an intestinal transplant. CDR3: CASSLVVFPSPPYGYTF. CDR3 bases: TGTGCCAGCAGCTTAGTTGTTTTTCCGAGCCCTCCTTATGGCTACACCTTC.